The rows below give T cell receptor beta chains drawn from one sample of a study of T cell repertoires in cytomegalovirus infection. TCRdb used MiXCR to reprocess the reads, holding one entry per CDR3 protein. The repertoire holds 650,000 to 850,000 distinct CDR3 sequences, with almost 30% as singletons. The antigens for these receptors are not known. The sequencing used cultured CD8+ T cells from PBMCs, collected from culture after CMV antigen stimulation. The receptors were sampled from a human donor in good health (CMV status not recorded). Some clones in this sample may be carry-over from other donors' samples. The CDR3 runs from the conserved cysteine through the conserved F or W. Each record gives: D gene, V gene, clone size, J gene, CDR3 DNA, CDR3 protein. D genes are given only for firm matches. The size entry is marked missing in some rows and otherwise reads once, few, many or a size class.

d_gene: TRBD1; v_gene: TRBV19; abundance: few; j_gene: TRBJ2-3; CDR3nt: TGTGCCAGTGAGGACAGAGGGGGCTTCACAGATACGCAGTATTTT; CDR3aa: CASEDRGGFTDTQYF
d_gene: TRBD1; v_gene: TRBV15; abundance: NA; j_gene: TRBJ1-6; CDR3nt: TGTGCCACCAGCAGGGACAGGGGTTCACCCCTCCACTTT; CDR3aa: CATSRDRGSPLHF
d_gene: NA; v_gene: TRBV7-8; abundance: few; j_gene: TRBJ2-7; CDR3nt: TGTGCCAGCAGCTTAGCGCGGAGAAGGGGGGGATACGAGCAGTACTTC; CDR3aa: CASSLARRRGGYEQYF
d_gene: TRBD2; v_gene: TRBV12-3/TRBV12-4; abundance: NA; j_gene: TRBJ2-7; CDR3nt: TGTGCCAGCTCTCGGGGAGGGGCTCCCTCCTACGAGCAGTACTTC; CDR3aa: CASSRGGAPSYEQYF
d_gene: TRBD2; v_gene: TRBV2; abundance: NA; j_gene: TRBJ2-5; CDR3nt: TGTGCCAGCATCCCCGAGCGGGGGATACAAGAGACCCAGTACTTC; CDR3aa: CASIPERGIQETQYF
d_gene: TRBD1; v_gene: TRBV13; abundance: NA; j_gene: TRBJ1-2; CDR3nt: TGTGCCAGCAGCACACAGGGGTCCCGGAACTATGGCTACACCTTC; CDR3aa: CASSTQGSRNYGYTF
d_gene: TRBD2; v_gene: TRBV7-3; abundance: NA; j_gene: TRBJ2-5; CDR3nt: TGTGCCAGCAGCCTATATGGACTAGCGGGGGGGCCGGTTGTGGAGACCCAGTACTTC; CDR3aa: CASSLYGLAGGPVVETQYF
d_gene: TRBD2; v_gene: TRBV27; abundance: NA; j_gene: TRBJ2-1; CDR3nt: TGTGCCAGCAGTTTAACTAGCGGGGGCCCTCATCCTTACAATGAGCAGTTCTTC; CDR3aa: CASSLTSGGPHPYNEQFF
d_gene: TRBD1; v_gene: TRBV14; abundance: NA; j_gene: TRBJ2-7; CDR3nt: TGTGCCAGCAGCCAAGATTGGGCCAGGGGGCCAGACCTATCGGGATACGAGCAGTACTTC; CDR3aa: CASSQDWARGPDLSGYEQYF
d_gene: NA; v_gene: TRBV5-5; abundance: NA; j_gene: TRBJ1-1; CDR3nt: TGTGCCAGCACCCACAGGACCATGAACACTGAAGCTTTCTTT; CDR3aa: CASTHRTMNTEAFF
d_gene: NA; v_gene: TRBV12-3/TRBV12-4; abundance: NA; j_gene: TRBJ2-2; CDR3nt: TGTGCCAGCAGTTTTGAGGGGAACACCGGGGAGCTGTTTTTT; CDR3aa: CASSFEGNTGELFF
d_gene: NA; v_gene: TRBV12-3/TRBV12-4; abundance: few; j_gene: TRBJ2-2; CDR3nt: TGTGCCAGCAGTTTCACCGGGCCATACACCGGGGAGCTGTTTTTT; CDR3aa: CASSFTGPYTGELFF
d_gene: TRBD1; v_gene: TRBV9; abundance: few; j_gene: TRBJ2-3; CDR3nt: TGTGCCAGCAGCGCGACAGGGGGAGTAGATACGCAGTATTTT; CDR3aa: CASSATGGVDTQYF